Sequencing of this T cell receptor beta chain was carried out in a study of OX40 agonist ivuxolimab in advanced cancers. For the study at large: Ivuxolimab, an antibody that agonizes OX40 (CD134), was administered to the patients. Three partial responders included one hepatocellular carcinoma patient and two cutaneous melanoma patients. Cohort: 80% to 90% men, mean age 60, aged roughly 20 to 79. General study results and limits: Undetermined was the antigen specificity of the expanded peripheral T cells.

As regards this clone: Its antigen is undetermined.

TCRdb's table, derived via immunoSEQ multiplex PCR, lists solely in-frame clones and lacks some. The table has about 79,000 clones, approximately 85% seen once. Looked up from germline, CDR1 is SQVTM and CDR2 is ANQGSEA. The trim removed 4 bases at V and 6 bases at J, leaving 6 bases unmatched. This CDR3 is built from 13 residues. The sequenced sample was CD4+ or CD8+ T cells sorted from blood, obtained in a trial of the OX40 agonist ivuxolimab. This sequence was found in an adult with an advanced solid tumor such as melanoma, head and neck, liver or kidney cancer. This chain connects TRBV29-1 to TRBJ2-7; 10 nucleotides agree with TRBD1. CDR3 sequence reads: CSVARDRGSEQYF. CDR3 nucleotide sequence: TGCAGCGTTGCCCGGGACAGGGGCTCCGAGCAGTACTTC.